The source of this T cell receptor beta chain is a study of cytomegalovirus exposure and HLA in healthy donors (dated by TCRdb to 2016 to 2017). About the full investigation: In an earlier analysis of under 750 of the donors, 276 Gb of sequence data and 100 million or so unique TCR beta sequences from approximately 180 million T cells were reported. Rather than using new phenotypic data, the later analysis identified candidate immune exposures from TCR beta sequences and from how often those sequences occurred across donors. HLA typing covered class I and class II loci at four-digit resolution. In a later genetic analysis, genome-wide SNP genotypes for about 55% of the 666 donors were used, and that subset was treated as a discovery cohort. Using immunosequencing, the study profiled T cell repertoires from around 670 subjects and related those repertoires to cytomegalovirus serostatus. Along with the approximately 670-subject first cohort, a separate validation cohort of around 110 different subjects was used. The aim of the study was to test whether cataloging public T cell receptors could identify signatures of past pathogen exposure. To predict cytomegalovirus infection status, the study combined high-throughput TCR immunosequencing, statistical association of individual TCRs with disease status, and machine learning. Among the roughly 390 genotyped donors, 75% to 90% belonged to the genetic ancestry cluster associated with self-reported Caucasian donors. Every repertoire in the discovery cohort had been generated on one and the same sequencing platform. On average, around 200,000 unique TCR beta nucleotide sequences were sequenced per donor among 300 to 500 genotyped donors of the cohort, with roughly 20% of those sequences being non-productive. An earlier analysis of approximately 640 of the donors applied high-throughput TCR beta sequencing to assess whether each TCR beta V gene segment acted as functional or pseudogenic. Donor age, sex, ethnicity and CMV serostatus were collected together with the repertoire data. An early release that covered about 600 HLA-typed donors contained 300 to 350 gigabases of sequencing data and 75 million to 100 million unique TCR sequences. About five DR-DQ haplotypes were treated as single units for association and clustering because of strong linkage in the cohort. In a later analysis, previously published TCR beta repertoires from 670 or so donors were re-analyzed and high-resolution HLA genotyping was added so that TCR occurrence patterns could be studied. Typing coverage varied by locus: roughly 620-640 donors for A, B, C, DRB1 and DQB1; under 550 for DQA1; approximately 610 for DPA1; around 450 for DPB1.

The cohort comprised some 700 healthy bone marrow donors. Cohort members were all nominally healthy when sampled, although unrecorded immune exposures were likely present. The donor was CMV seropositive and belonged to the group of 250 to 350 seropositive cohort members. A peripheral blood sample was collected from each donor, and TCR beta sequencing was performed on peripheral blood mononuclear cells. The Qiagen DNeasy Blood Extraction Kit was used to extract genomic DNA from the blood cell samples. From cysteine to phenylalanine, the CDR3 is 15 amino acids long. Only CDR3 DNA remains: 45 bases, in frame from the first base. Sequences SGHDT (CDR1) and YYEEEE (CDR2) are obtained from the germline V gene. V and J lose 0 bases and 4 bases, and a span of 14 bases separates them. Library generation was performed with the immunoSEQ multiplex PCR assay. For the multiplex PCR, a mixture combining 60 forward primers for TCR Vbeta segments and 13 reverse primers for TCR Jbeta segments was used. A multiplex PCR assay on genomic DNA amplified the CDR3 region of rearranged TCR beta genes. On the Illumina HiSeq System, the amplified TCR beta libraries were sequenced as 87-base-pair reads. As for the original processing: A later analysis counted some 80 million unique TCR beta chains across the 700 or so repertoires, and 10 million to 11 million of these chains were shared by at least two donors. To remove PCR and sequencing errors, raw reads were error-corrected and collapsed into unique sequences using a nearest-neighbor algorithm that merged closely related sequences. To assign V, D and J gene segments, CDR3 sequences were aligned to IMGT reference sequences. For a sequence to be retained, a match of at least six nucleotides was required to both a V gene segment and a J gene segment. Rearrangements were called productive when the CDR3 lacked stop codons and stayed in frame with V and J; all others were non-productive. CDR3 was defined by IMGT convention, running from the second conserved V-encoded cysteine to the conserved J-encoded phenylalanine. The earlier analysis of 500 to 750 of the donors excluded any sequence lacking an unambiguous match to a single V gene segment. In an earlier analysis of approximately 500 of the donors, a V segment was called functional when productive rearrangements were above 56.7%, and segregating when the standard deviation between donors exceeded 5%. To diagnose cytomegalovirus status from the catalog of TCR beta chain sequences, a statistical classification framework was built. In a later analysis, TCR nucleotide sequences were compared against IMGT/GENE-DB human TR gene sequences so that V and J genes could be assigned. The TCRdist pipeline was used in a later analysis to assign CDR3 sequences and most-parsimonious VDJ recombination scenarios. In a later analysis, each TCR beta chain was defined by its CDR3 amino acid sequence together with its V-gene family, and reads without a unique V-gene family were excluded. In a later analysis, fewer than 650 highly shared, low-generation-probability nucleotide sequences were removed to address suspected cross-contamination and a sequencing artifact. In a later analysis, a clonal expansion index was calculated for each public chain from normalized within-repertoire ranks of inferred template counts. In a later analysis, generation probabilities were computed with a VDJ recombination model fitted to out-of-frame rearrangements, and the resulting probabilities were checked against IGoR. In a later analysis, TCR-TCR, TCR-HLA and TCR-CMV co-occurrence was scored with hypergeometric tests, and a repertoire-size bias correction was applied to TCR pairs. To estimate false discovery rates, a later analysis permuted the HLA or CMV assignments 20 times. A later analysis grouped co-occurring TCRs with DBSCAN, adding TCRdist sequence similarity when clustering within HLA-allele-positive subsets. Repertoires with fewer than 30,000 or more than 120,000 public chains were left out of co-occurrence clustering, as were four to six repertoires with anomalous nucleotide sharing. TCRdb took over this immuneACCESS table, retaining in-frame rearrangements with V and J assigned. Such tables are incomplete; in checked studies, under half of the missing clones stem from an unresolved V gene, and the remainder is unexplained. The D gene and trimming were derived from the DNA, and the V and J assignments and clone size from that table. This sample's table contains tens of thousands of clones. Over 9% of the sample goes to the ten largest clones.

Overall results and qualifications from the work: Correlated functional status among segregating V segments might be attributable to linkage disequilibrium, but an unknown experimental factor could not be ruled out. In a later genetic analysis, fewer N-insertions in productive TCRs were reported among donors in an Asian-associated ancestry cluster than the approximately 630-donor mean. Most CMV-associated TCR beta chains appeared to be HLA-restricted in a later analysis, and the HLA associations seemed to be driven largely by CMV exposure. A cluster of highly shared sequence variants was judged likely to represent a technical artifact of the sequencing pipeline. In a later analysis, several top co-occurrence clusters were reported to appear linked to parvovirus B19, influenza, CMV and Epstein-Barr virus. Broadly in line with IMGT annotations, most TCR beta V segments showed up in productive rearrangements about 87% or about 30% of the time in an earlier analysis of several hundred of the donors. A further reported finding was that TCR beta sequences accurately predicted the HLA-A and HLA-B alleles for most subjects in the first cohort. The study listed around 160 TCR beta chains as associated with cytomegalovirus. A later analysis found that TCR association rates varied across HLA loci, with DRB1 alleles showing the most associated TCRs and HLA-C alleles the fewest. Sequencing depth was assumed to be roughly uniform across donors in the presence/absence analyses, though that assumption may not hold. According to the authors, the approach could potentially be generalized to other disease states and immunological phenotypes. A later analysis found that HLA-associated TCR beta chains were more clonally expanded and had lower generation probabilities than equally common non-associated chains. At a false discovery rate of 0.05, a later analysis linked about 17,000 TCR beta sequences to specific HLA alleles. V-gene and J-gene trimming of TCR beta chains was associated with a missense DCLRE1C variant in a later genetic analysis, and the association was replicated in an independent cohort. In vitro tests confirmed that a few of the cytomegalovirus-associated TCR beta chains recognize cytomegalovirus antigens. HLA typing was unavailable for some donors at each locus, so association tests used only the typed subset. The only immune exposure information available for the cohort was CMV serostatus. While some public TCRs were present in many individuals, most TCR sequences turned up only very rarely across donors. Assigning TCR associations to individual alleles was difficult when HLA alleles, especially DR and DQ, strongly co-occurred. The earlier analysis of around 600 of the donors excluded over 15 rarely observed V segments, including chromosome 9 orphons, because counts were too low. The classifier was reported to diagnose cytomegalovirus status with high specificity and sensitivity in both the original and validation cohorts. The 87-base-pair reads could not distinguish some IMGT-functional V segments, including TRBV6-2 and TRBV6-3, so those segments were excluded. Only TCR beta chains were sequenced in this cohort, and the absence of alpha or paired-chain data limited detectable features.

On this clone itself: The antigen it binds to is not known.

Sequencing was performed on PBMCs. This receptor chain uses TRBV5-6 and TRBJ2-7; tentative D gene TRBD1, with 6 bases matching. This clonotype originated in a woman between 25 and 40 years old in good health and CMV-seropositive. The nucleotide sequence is TGTGCCAGCAGCTTGGGAGACAGGTCGCTGTACGAGCAGTACTTC. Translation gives CASSLGDRSLYEQYF.